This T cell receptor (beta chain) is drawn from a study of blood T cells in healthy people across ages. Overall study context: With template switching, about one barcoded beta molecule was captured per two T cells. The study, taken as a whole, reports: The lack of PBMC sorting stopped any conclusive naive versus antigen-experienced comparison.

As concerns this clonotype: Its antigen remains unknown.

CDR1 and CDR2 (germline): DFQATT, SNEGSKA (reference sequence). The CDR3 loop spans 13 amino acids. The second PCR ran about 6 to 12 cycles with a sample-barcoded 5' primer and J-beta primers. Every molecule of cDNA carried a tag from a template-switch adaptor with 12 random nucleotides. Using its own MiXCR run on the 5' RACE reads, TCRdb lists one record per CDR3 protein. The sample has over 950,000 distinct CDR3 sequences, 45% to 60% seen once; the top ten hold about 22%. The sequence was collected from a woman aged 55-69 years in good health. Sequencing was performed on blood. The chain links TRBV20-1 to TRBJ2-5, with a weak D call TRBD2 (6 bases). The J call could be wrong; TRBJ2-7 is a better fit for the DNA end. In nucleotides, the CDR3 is TGCAGTGCTAGTCCCGGCGGGATTCCCGAGCAGTACTTC. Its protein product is CSASPGGIPEQYF.